A single sample gave rise to the 2 T cell receptor beta chains below, sequenced in a study of T cell responses to AZD1222 COVID-19 vaccine (dated by TCRdb to the early 2020s). The label giving this sample's time point can be read as: about 28 days (+/-7) after the second vaccine dose. Library prep was done by the immunoSEQ multiplex PCR assay. TCRdb provides this immuneACCESS table in a form limited to in-frame rearrangements. Some clones are lacking; in checked studies, under half of them reflect an unresolved V gene, and why the rest are absent is not known. In all, the sample holds around 130,000 clones, and 75% to 95% of those were seen once. The ten largest clones represent 1.5% to 2% of the sample. The sequenced sample was peripheral blood, obtained 28 days after the second AZD1222 dose. The receptor source for this set is an adult who received the AZD1222 COVID-19 vaccine.

The rearrangement links TRBV12-5 to TRBJ2-2, with TRBD2 matching 9 bases. Trimming took 1 base from V and 4 from J; bases not matched to a gene: 4. Germline CDR1 LGHNT, CDR2 FRNRAP. CDR3 length equals 16 residues. Written as DNA, the CDR3 is TGTGCTAGTGGTTTGGGTAGCGGGGGCCTCACCGGGGAGCTGTTTTTT. Residues: CASGLGSGGLTGELFF.

The chain recombines TRBV7-2 with TRBJ1-6; maybe TRBD1 (5 bases). The CDR3 has 14 amino acids. CDR1 is SGHTA, CDR2 FQGNSA, per germline. Trimming pared 0 bases from V and 12 bases from J, leaving 12 bases between. CDR3 in amino acids: CASSLATGEGPLHF. DNA for the CDR3: TGTGCCAGCAGCTTAGCAACAGGAGAAGGACCCCTCCACTTT.